This entry lists 10 T cell receptor beta chains sequenced from one sample in a study of technical replicates of blood from a handful of donors. Assay: immunoSEQ multiplex PCR; the TCRdb copy retains only in-frame clones and omits some. The sample shows some 15,000 clones, about four fifths of them seen only once. The specimen was PBMCs. The receptors were gathered from a human donor in good health.

The V call is TRBV6-1, the J call TRBJ2-1, with D perhaps TRBD1 (6 bases). V was trimmed by 2 bases and J by 9 bases, leaving 17 bases between them. The CDR3 has 15 amino acids. Germline CDR1 and CDR2: MNHNS and SASEGT. In DNA, the CDR3 is TGTGCCAGCAGTGAATTCGCCAACAGGGCGAGTGAGCAGTTCTTC. It codes for CASSEFANRASEQFF.

This chain uses TRBV7-2 with TRBJ1-2, with TRBD1 identical over 8 bases. The germline gives CDR1 SGHTA, CDR2 FQGNSA. With 5 bases clipped from V and 7 bases from J, the junction kept 12 bases outside the gene matches. This CDR3 has 15 amino acids. CDR3 sequence (DNA): TGTGCCAGCAGCCAAGGACAGGGACCGCGTCGTGGCTACACCTTC. Amino acid sequence: CASSQGQGPRRGYTF.

The V and J genes are TRBV4-1 and TRBJ2-1; 8 positions match TRBD2. Germline V gene data show CDR1 as MGHRA and CDR2 as YSYEKL. This CDR3 region has 19 residues. J was trimmed by 0 bases and V by 5 bases; bases with no gene match: 15. CDR3 coding DNA: TGCGCCAGCAGCTCGATAACCCGTAAGCGGGGGAGCTCCTACAATGAGCAGTTCTTC. The encoded protein is CASSSITRKRGSSYNEQFF.

This clone was observed a few times. V and J are TRBV5-4 and TRBJ1-2; D is ambiguous. The CDR3 length is 12 residues. The germline V gene has CDR1 SGHNT and CDR2 YYREEE (reference sequence). V was trimmed by 2 bases and J by 13 bases, leaving 15 bases between them. CDR3: CASSLSVQPLTF. The CDR3 nucleotides are TGTGCCAGCAGCTTATCGGTACAGCCTCTCACCTTC.

The V call is TRBV6-5, the J call TRBJ2-3; 9 positions agree with TRBD2. CDR3 length: 15 amino acids. Trimming cost V 3 bases and J 8 bases; bases outside gene matches: 9. CDR1 is MNHEY, CDR2 SVGAGI, per germline. Here the CDR3 reads CASSYWGGGAGTQYF. In nucleotides, the CDR3 is TGTGCCAGCAGTTATTGGGGCGGGGGGGCAGGTACGCAGTATTTT.

The rearrangement joins TRBV11-2 to TRBJ2-7; D is ambiguous. The CDR3 extends over 11 amino acids. Trimming took off 2 bases at V and 3 bases at J, with 2 bases between the two ends. Germline V gene data show CDR1 as SGHAT and CDR2 as FQNNGV. CDR3 DNA: TGTGCCAGCAGCTTACACTACGAGCAGTACTTC. It yields the protein CASSLHYEQYF.

This chain connects TRBV4-1 to TRBJ2-7; 10 bases line up with TRBD2. Germline-derived CDR1 and CDR2 are MGHRA and YSYEKL. The CDR3 has 15 amino acids. V dropped 4 bases and J dropped 2; count of bases not matched to a gene: 5. CDR3 nucleotides: TGCGCCAGCAGCCGAGAAGCGGGAGGGACCTACGAGCAGTACTTC. As protein: CASSREAGGTYEQYF.

V gene TRBV27 combines with J gene TRBJ2-1; a weak D match, TRBD2 (7 bases). The germline V and J ends were trimmed by 0 bases and 3 bases, with 9 bases remaining between them. The V gene's germline CDR1 is MNHEY and CDR2 SMNVEV (reference sequence). The CDR3 is 15 amino acids. Written as DNA, the CDR3 is TGTGCCAGCAGTTTATCCGGGGGGCACTACAATGAGCAGTTCTTC. Translation gives CASSLSGGHYNEQFF.

The rearrangement joins TRBV5-1 to TRBJ1-3; D is uncertain. CDR3 length: 15 amino acids. With 0 bases removed from V and 2 bases from J, the gap between germline ends came to 9 bases. Germline CDR1 reads SGHRS; CDR2 reads YFSETQ. In DNA, the CDR3 is TGCGCCAGCAGCTTGGACGACTCTCCTGGAAACACCATATATTTT. It yields the protein CASSLDDSPGNTIYF.

This chain uses TRBV4-1 with TRBJ1-2; 8 nucleotides match TRBD1. This CDR3 has 14 residues. CDR1 is MGHRA, CDR2 YSYEKL, per germline. Unmatched junction bases numbered 0, after V lost 0 bases and J lost 3 bases. CDR3 in DNA: TGCGCCAGCAGCCAAGAGACAGGGGACTATGGCTACACCTTC. Translation gives CASSQETGDYGYTF.